The clone carrying this TCR beta chain was detected only a few times. CDR1 MNHEY and CDR2 SVGEGT come from the germline V gene. This CDR3 is built from 20 residues. The ends lost 6 bases at V and 1 base at J; junction bases unmatched: 18. TCRdb redid the calling of the RT-PCR reads with MiXCR, one entry per CDR3 protein. The sample lists more than 550,000 distinct CDR3 sequences; approximately 15% were seen once. This clonotype originated in a female donor in good health, serving as a healthy control. Sequencing was carried out using memory CD4+ T cells from blood. The chain links TRBV6-2 or TRBV6-3 to TRBJ2-1; TRBD2 aligns across 10 bases. CDR3 protein: CASSSLTASGRGSSYNEQFF. The CDR3 nucleotides read TGTGCCAGCAGCTCACTAACAGCTAGCGGGAGAGGATCGTCCTACAATGAGCAGTTCTTC.